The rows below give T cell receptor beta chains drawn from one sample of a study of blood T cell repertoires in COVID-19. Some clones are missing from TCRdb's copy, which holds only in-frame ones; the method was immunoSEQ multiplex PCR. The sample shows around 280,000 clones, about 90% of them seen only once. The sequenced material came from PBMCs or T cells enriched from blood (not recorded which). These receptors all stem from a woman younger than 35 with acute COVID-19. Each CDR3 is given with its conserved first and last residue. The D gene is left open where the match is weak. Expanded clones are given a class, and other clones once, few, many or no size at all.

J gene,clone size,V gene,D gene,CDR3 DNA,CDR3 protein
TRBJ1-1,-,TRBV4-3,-,TGCGCCAGCAGCCAAGATCCCAACAGGGTCACTGAAGCTTTCTTT,CASSQDPNRVTEAFF
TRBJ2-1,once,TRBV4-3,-,TGCGCCAGCAGCCAAGGACCGGGAGAGATTGGAGAGCAGTTCTTC,CASSQGPGEIGEQFF
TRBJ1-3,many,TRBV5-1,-,TGCGCCAGCAGCTTGGATAGGACACCAGGAAACACCATATATTTT,CASSLDRTPGNTIYF
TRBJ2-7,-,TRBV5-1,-,TGCGCCAGCAGCTTGGGGGACTTACAGGGGTTGCAGTACTTC,CASSLGDLQGLQYF
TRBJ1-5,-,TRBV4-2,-,TGTGCCAGCAGCCAAGGCACCACTCCGCCCCAGCATTTT,CASSQGTTPPQHF
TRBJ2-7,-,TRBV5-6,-,TGTGCCAGCAGCTTTTACGTACGTCGAGGGACATCACCCTACGAGCAGTACTTC,CASSFYVRRGTSPYEQYF
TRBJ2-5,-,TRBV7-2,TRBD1,TGTGCCAGCAGCCTTTACAGGGGCCCGGAAGAGACCCAGTACTTC,CASSLYRGPEETQYF
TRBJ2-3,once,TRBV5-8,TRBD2,TGTGCCAGCAGTTCCGGGACTAGCGGCTACACAGATACGCAGTATTTT,CASSSGTSGYTDTQYF
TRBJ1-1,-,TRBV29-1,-,TGCAGCGTTGCAGGGGACACTGAAGCTTTCTTT,CSVAGDTEAFF
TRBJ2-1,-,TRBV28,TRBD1,TGTGCCAGCAGACCTAAGGGACAGGGATACAATGAGCAGTTCTTC,CASRPKGQGYNEQFF
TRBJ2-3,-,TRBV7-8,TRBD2,TGTGCCAGCAGCTTAGCGCTAGCGGGATCCACTACGCAGTATTTT,CASSLALAGSTTQYF
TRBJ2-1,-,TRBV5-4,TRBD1,TGTGCCAGCAGCTTCTTACAGGGGAGCTCCTACAATGAGCAGTTCTTC,CASSFLQGSSYNEQFF
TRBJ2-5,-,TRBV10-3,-,TGTGCCATCAGGACGAGCGGTAGAGGAGAGACCCAGTACTTC,CAIRTSGRGETQYF
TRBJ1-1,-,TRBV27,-,TGTGCCAGCAGGGGGCCTTTCTCAGTGAACACTGAAGCTTTCTTT,CASRGPFSVNTEAFF
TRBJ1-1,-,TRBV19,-,-,CASSPFGPGAQAFF
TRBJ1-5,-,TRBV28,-,TGTGCCAGCAGTCTTTTCGTTGTAAAGGGGTCCGAAGGTCAGCCCCAGCATTTT,CASSLFVVKGSEGQPQHF
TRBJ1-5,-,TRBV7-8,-,TGTGCCAGCAGCTCCCTCGGGGAGATCAGCAATCAGCCCCAGCATTTT,CASSSLGEISNQPQHF
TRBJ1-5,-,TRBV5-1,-,TGCGCCAGCAGCTTGGTTCCGGGTCCGAATCAGCCCCAGCATTTT,CASSLVPGPNQPQHF
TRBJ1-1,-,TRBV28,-,TGTGCCAGCAGTTCCTCAGGGGTCATGAACACTGAAGCTTTCTTT,CASSSSGVMNTEAFF
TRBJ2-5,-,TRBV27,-,TGTGCCAGCAGTTTACTCGCCACCAGTCAGAGGATTAGGGAGACCCAGTACTTC,CASSLLATSQRIRETQYF
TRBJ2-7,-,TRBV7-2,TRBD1,TGTGCCAGCAGCTTACGGGACAGCTCCTACGAGCAGTACTTC,CASSLRDSSYEQYF
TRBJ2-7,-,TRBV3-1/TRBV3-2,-,TGTGCCAGCACCCGGGGCCAGGGGCTCTACGAGCAGTACTTC,CASTRGQGLYEQYF
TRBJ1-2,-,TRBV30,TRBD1,TGTGCCTGGGCGGTTTCCGGGACAGGGGATGGCTACACCTTC,CAWAVSGTGDGYTF
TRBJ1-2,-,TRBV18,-,TGTGCCAGCTCAGTAAAAGGGGGCTATGGCTACACCTTC,CASSVKGGYGYTF
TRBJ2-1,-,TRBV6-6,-,TGTGCCAGCAGTCAAGACGCATGGGGGCAGGACAATGAGCAGTTCTTC,CASSQDAWGQDNEQFF
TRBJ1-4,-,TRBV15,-,TGTGCCACCAGCAGGGACATAGCAACTAATGAAAAACTGTTTTTT,CATSRDIATNEKLFF
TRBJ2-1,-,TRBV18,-,TGTGCCAGCTCACCACAACGAGGGGGAGGGAGGGGCAATGAGCAGTTCTTC,CASSPQRGGGRGNEQFF
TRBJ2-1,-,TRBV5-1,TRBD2,TGCGCCAGCAGGCGGACTAGCGGGGGAGGTTACAATGAGCAGTTCTTC,CASRRTSGGGYNEQFF
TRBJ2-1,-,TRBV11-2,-,TGTGCCAGCAGCTTAGATATAGCGCGAGCGGGCAATGAGCAGTTCTTC,CASSLDIARAGNEQFF
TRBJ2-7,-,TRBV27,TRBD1,TGTGCCAGCAGTTACCGGGGACAGGGCCTCGTGCCCTACGAGCAGTACTTC,CASSYRGQGLVPYEQYF
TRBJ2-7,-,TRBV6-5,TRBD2,TGTGCCAGCACAGCGACTAGCGGGATCTACGAGCAGTACTTC,CASTATSGIYEQYF
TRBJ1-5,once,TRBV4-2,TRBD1,TGTGCCAGCAGCCGAGGACAGGGCGCCAATCAGCCCCAGCATTTT,CASSRGQGANQPQHF
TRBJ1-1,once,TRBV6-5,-,TGTGCCAGCAGCTTAGACAGGTTGAACACTGAAGCTTTCTTT,CASSLDRLNTEAFF
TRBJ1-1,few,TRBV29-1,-,TGCAGCGTTGCACAGATTGAAGCTTTCTTT,CSVAQIEAFF
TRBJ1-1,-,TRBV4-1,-,TGCGCCAGCAGGTCGGGCAGGGGAGGGGATGAAGCTTTCTTT,CASRSGRGGDEAFF
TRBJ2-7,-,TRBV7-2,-,TGTGCCAGCAGCCTCACAGTCTACGAGCAGTACTTC,CASSLTVYEQYF
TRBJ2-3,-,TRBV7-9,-,TGTGCCAGCAGTCCCATTTGGGGGGGGGCGAGCACAGATACGCAGTATTTT,CASSPIWGGASTDTQYF
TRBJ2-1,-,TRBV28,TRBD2,TGTGCCAGCAGAGAACTAGCGGTGCCCTACAATGAGCAGTTCTTC,CASRELAVPYNEQFF
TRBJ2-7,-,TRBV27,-,TGTGCCAGCAGTTTATCGGCACTAGCAGAGTACGAGCAGTACTTC,CASSLSALAEYEQYF
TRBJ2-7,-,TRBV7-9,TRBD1,TGTGCCAGCAGCTTGGTCGAACAGGGGGCCTACGAGCAGTACTTC,CASSLVEQGAYEQYF
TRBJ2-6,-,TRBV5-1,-,TGCGCCAGCAGCTCATACTTACAGGGATCTGGGGCCAACGTCCTGACTTTC,CASSSYLQGSGANVLTF
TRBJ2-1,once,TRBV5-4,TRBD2,TGTGCCAGCAGCCTACAGCGGGGCTCCTACAATGAGCAGTTCTTC,CASSLQRGSYNEQFF
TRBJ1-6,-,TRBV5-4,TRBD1,TGTGCCAGCACCCCGGACAGGAAGAATTCACCCCTCCACTTT,CASTPDRKNSPLHF
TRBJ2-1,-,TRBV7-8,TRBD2,TGTGCCAGCAGCTTACACCTACTAGCGGGAACTGAGCAGTTCTTC,CASSLHLLAGTEQFF
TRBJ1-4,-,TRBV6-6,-,TGTGCCAGCAGTTACCTTGAAAAACTGTTTTTT,CASSYLEKLFF
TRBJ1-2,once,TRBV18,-,TGTGCCAGCTCCCCCGATTTACAGGGAAACTATGGCTACACCTTC,CASSPDLQGNYGYTF
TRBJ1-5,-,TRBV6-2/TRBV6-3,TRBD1,TGTGCCAGCAGTAAAACAGGGGGCCCCAATCAGCCCCAGCATTTT,CASSKTGGPNQPQHF
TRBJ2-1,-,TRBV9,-,TGTGCCAGCAGCGTAGGCCTAGCACTCCACAATGAGCAGTTCTTC,CASSVGLALHNEQFF
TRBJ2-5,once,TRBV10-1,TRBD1,TGCGCCAGCAGTAATGGACAGGGGAAGGAAAACCAAGAGACCCAGTACTTC,CASSNGQGKENQETQYF
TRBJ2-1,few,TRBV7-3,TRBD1,TGTGCCAGCAGCTCGGACAGGGATACCTACAATGAGCAGTTCTTC,CASSSDRDTYNEQFF
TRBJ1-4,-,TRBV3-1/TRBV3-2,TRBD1,TGTGCCAGCAGCCAGACCGGGACAGGGTATGAAAAACTGTTTTTT,CASSQTGTGYEKLFF
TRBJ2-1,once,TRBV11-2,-,TGTGCCAGCAGCTTAGGACTAACATCCTACAATGAGCAGTTCTTC,CASSLGLTSYNEQFF
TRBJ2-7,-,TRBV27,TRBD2,TGTGCCAGCAGTTTATCGACTAGCGGGAGTTACGAGCAGTACTTC,CASSLSTSGSYEQYF
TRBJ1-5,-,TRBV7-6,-,TGTGCCAGCAGCTTAACGGGGGGCAGCGAGCCCCAGCATTTT,CASSLTGGSEPQHF
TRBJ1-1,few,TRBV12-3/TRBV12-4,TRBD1,TGTGCCAGCAGCCTACAGGGGTACACTGAAGCTTTCTTT,CASSLQGYTEAFF
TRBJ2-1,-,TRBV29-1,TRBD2,TGCAGCGTTTTCCGGACTAGCGGGAGATCAGATGAGCAGTTCTTC,CSVFRTSGRSDEQFF
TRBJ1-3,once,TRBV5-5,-,TGTGCCAGCAGCGCGGACTGGGGCTCTGGAAACACCATATATTTT,CASSADWGSGNTIYF